A single sample gave rise to the 27 T cell receptor beta chains below, sequenced in a study of CD8+ T cells in alopecia areata. Noted treatment: oral pan-JAK inhibitor, 5-10 mg twice daily. Extracted from the samples, RNA was reverse transcribed into cDNA to serve as the sequencing template. Some clones are missing from TCRdb's copy, which holds only in-frame ones; the method was immunoSEQ multiplex PCR. The data contain some 200,000 clones, about 58% of them seen just once; the ten biggest clones take up 1.6%. The sequenced sample was CD4+ T cells sorted from blood, obtained at week 4, from a patient treated with tofacitinib. These receptors were taken from a human donor with alopecia areata.

In nucleotides, the CDR3 is TGTGCCAGCAGCTTAATGCAGGACACTGAAGCTTTCTTT. Translating gives CASSLMQDTEAFF. The gene calls are TRBV7-3 and TRBJ1-1; D not certain. The CDR3 is 13 amino acids. V was trimmed by 1 base and J by 3 bases, leaving 6 bases between them. CDR1 is SGHTA and CDR2 is FQGTGA in the germline V gene. The full variable domain, in which reference TRBV7-3 and TRBJ1-1 provide the parts outside the CDR3, is GAGVSQTPSNKVTEKGKYVELRCDPISGHTALYWYRQSLGQGPEFLIYFQGTGAADDSGLPNDRFFAVRPEGSVSTLKIQRTERGDSAVYLCASSLMQDTEAFFGQGTRLTVV.

The chain carries TRBV28 and TRBJ1-4, with a possible D match to TRBD1 (6 bases). There are 15 residues in the CDR3. The ends were cut back, 8 bases at V and 0 bases at J, with 13 bases in the middle. The germline gives CDR1 MDHEN, CDR2 SYDVKM. CDR3 bases: TGTGCCAGCCGGACAGATGGTGCAACTAATGAAAAACTGTTTTTT. As protein: CASRTDGATNEKLFF.

This clone came up a few times. The chain is built from TRBV28 and TRBJ2-1, with 13 bases aligning to TRBD2. The length of the CDR3 is 16 residues. Looked up from germline, CDR1 is MDHEN and CDR2 is SYDVKM. V lost 5 bases to trimming and J lost 6 bases; unmatched junction nucleotides: 7. The CDR3 here is CASSPGTSGVSNEQFF. CDR3 in DNA: TGTGCCAGCAGTCCAGGGACTAGCGGGGTATCCAATGAGCAGTTCTTC. The whole variable domain, remainder taken from reference TRBV28 and TRBJ2-1, is DVKVTQSSRYLVKRTGEKVFLECVQDMDHENMFWYRQDPGLGLRLIYFSYDVKMKEKGDIPEGYSVSREKKERFSLILESASTNQTSMYLCASSPGTSGVSNEQFFGPGTRLTVL.

The chain couples TRBV7-2 to TRBJ2-1, with D perhaps assigned TRBD1 or TRBD2 (5 bases each). V dropped 4 bases and J dropped 14 bases, with 15 bases sitting between them. Germline CDR1 and CDR2: SGHTA and FQGNSA. This CDR3 is built from 12 residues. The CDR3 DNA follows: TGTGCCAGCAGCTCTACTAGGGGTGGGAAGTTCTTC. Encoded protein: CASSSTRGGKFF.

This clone was detected only a few times. This chain joins TRBV10-2 and TRBJ2-2; 11 bases are a match to TRBD2. The CDR3 has 13 amino acids. Germline assignment: CDR1 WSHSY and CDR2 SAAADI. CDR3 sequence: CAGSSGGTGELFF. For the CDR3, the DNA is TGCGCAGGCTCTAGCGGGGGGACCGGGGAGCTGTTTTTT.

This rearrangement joins TRBV5-6 to TRBJ2-2; D may be TRBD1 (6 bases). CDR1 and CDR2 from the germline V gene are SGHDT and YYEEEE. This CDR3 spans 14 amino acids. V gave up 3 bases and J gave up 4 bases, with 10 bases separating them. CDR3 loop: CASSSQGRTGELFF. CDR3 DNA: TGTGCCAGCAGCTCACAGGGACGCACCGGGGAGCTGTTTTTT.

The sample holds a few counts of this clone. V and J are TRBV5-8 and TRBJ1-1; 10 bases map to TRBD1. V was clipped by 9 bases and J by 3 bases; unmatched bases: 8. Looked up from germline, CDR1 is SGHTS and CDR2 is YDEGEE. The CDR3 consists of 14 residues. DNA for the CDR3: TGTGCCACAAGGACAGGGGGTAGAGACACTGAAGCTTTCTTT. Protein product: CATRTGGRDTEAFF.

The V and J genes are TRBV29-1 and TRBJ1-2; D not resolved. Between the trimmed V and J ends, which lost 6 bases and 3 bases, there was a span of 11 bases. Germline lookup yields CDR1 SQVTM and CDR2 ANQGSEA. There are 12 residues in the CDR3. CDR3 region: CSVAGADYGYTF. The CDR3 coding sequence is TGCAGCGTAGCAGGCGCGGACTATGGCTACACCTTC.

This chain uses TRBV2 with TRBJ2-7; D uncertain. Germline loops: CDR1 SNHLY, CDR2 FYNNEI. The CDR3 has 13 residues. The ends were cut back, 7 bases at V and 2 bases at J, with 12 bases in the middle. CDR3 sequence: CASIRRLTYEQYF. Written as DNA, the CDR3 is TGTGCCAGCATACGAAGACTCACCTACGAGCAGTACTTC. Supplemented by reference TRBV2 and TRBJ2-7, the full variable domain reads EPEVTQTPSHQVTQMGQEVILRCVPISNHLYFYWYRQILGQKVEFLVSFYNNEISEKSEIFDDQFSVERPDGSNFTLKIRSTKLEDSAMYFCASIRRLTYEQYFGPGTRLTVT.

The chain has TRBV5-6 and TRBJ2-2; D unclear. Trimming took 1 base from V and 7 from J, leaving 8 bases between them. Per the germline V gene, CDR1 is SGHDT and CDR2 is YYEEEE. CDR3 size: 13 residues. Here the CDR3 reads CASSLMGFGELFF. The CDR3 DNA follows: TGTGCCAGCAGCTTGATGGGTTTCGGGGAGCTGTTTTTT. The variable domain in full, completed from reference TRBV5-6 and TRBJ2-2, reads DAGVTQSPTHLIKTRGQQVTLRCSPKSGHDTVSWYQQALGQGPQFIFQYYEEEERQRGNFPDRFSGHQFPNYSSELNVNALLLGDSALYLCASSLMGFGELFFGEGSRLTVL.

This clone was seen a handful of times. The V call is TRBV30, the J call TRBJ1-3, with D hard to call. The germline V and J ends were trimmed by 6 bases and 0 bases, with 9 bases remaining between them. Germline V lookup: CDR1 GTSNPN, CDR2 SVGIG (reference sequence). CDR3 length: 13 amino acids. CDR3 amino acids: CACIYSSGNTIYF. As DNA, the CDR3 is TGTGCCTGTATCTACAGCTCTGGAAACACCATATATTTT.

The CDR3 bases are TGCGCCAGCAGCCAAGCTTTGGGACAGCTCGGCACAGATACGCAGTATTTT. Encoded protein: CASSQALGQLGTDTQYF. V usage is TRBV4-3 and J usage is TRBJ2-3; 7 bases fit TRBD1. Germline values: CDR1 LGHNA, CDR2 YSLEER. There are 17 residues in the CDR3. Germline trimming cut 1 base from V and 1 base from J; bases unmatched to any gene: 8.

This clone was observed a single time. The CDR3 is CASSQDSGTEAFF. CDR3 nucleotides: TGCGCCAGCAGCCAAGACTCTGGCACTGAAGCTTTCTTT. The V call is TRBV4-3, the J call TRBJ1-1; D ambiguous. Trimming shortened V by 0 bases and J by 4 bases, and 6 bases separated the two germline ends. CDR1 and CDR2 (germline): LGHNA, YSLEER. The CDR3 is 13 residues long.

The CDR3, as DNA: TGTGCCAGCAGCATACAGGGGGCGGGGTACATTCAGTACTTC. It translates to CASSIQGAGYIQYF. The rearrangement joins TRBV7-2 to TRBJ2-4; 9 bases match TRBD1. V lost 5 bases and J lost 8; bases outside the gene matches: 7. The CDR3 contains 14 residues. Germline V gene lookup returns CDR1 SGHTA and CDR2 FQGNSA.

This chain links TRBV5-1 with TRBJ2-5; maybe TRBD1 (6 bases). CDR1 is SGHRS and CDR2 is YFSETQ in the germline V gene. This CDR3 has 14 residues. Deletions cut 6 bases from V and 5 bases from J, with 17 bases between. For the CDR3, the DNA is TGCGCCAGCAATTCGCAGGGGCTCTTGGAGACCCAGTACTTC. Its translation is CASNSQGLLETQYF. The full variable domain, in which reference TRBV5-1 and TRBJ2-5 provide the parts outside the CDR3, is KAGVTQTPRYLIKTRGQQVTLSCSPISGHRSVSWYQQTPGQGLQFLFEYFSETQRNKGNFPGRFSGRQFSNSRSEMNVSTLELGDSALYLCASNSQGLLETQYFGPGTRLLVL.

The rearrangement joins TRBV14 to TRBJ2-7, with TRBD1 matching 7 bases. Germline V CDR1 and CDR2: SGHDN, FVKESK. Germline trimming cut 4 bases from V and 2 bases from J; bases unmatched to any gene: 2. The CDR3 totals 13 residues. For the CDR3, the DNA is TGTGCCAGCAGCCCGACAGGGACCTACGAGCAGTACTTC. It codes for CASSPTGTYEQYF.

The rearrangement joins TRBV15 to TRBJ1-1; D is uncertain. The ends were cut back, 4 bases at V and 4 bases at J, with 7 bases in the middle. CDR3 length: 12 amino acids. Germline V gene data show CDR1 as LNHNV and CDR2 as YYDKDF (reference sequence). This CDR3 reads CATSNRRTEAFF. The DNA for the CDR3 is TGTGCCACCAGCAACCGTCGCACTGAAGCTTTCTTT.

This clone has just a few counts. CDR3 nucleotide sequence: TGTGCCAGCAGCTCCAAGTTGGCCCTAGGGGCAGATACGCAGTATTTT. It encodes CASSSKLALGADTQYF. This chain links TRBV5-6 with TRBJ2-3, with D perhaps matching TRBD1 (5 bases). CDR3 size: 16 residues. Germline V gene lookup returns CDR1 SGHDT and CDR2 YYEEEE. The V end was cut by 3 bases, the J end by 4 bases, with 18 bases between.

The V call is TRBV15, the J call TRBJ2-1; D remains ambiguous. V dropped 0 bases and J dropped 4 bases, with 10 bases sitting between them. The CDR3 runs 15 residues. Germline V lookup: CDR1 LNHNV, CDR2 YYDKDF (reference sequence). CDR3 loop: CATSRDFQPYNEQFF. The DNA of the CDR3 is TGTGCCACCAGCAGAGACTTTCAACCGTACAATGAGCAGTTCTTC.

The chain recombines TRBV30 with TRBJ1-1; D is undetermined. The CDR3 sequence is 14 residues long. Germline V gene sequence: CDR1 GTSNPN, CDR2 SVGIG (reference sequence). Trimming took off 1 base at V and 1 base at J, with 10 bases between the two ends. This CDR3 reads CAWSARPRNTEAFF. The CDR3, as DNA: TGTGCCTGGAGTGCAAGACCGAGGAACACTGAAGCTTTCTTT.

V is TRBV12-5 and J is TRBJ2-3, with D hard to call. The CDR3 sequence is 12 residues long. Germline assignment: CDR1 LGHNT and CDR2 FRNRAP. The V end lost 1 base, the J end lost 8 bases, and 7 bases lay between the germline ends. The CDR3 nucleotides read TGTGCTAGTGGTTTGGGCTGGTTTACGCAGTATTTT. Encoded protein: CASGLGWFTQYF. Filled out from reference TRBV12-5 and TRBJ2-3, the complete variable domain reads DARVTQTPRHKVTEMGQEVTMRCQPILGHNTVFWYRQTMMQGLELLAYFRNRAPLDDSGMPKDRFSAEMPDATLATLKIQPSEPRDSAVYFCASGLGWFTQYFGPGTRLTVL.

This sequence joins TRBV11-2 and TRBJ2-6; D tentatively reads TRBD1 or TRBD2 (5 bases each). The CDR3 sequence is 17 residues long. Per germline, CDR1 SGHAT and CDR2 FQNNGV. Trimming pared 4 bases from V and 2 bases from J, leaving 15 bases between. The CDR3 DNA is TGTGCCAGCAGCTCAAACCCCGGGACCGCTGGGGCCAACGTCCTGACTTTC. Its protein product is CASSSNPGTAGANVLTF.

This clone was counted only a few times. The rearrangement joins TRBV27 to TRBJ1-5, with D possibly matching TRBD1 (5 bases). This CDR3 comprises 13 residues. Germline CDR1 is MNHEY and CDR2 is SMNVEV (reference sequence). V lost 4 bases, J lost 3 bases, and 7 bases lay in between. In DNA form, the CDR3 reads TGTGCCAGCAGTTCAGGGAACAATCAGCCCCAGCATTTT. Amino acids: CASSSGNNQPQHF.

The CDR3 sequence: CASSPPSGTSGANEQYF. The CDR3 nucleotides read TGTGCCAGCTCACCACCTTCCGGGACTAGCGGGGCCAACGAGCAGTACTTC. The rearrangement uses TRBV18 and TRBJ2-7; 13 nucleotides align to TRBD2. Germline assignment: CDR1 KGHSH and CDR2 LQKENI. The CDR3 extends over 17 amino acids. The ends lost 0 bases at V and 5 bases at J; junction bases unmatched: 7.

The V gene is TRBV9, the J gene TRBJ1-1; tentatively, D is TRBD1 (6 bases). The V gene lost 0 bases and the J gene lost 3 bases, with 18 bases spanning the gap. The CDR3 runs to 17 residues. CDR1 is SGDLS, CDR2 YYNGEE, per germline. CDR3 region: CASSVAGHNSPYTEAFF. The CDR3 DNA is TGTGCCAGCAGCGTAGCGGGACACAATTCCCCTTACACTGAAGCTTTCTTT. The complete variable domain, with remaining parts taken from reference TRBV9 and TRBJ1-1, reads DSGVTQTPKHLITATGQRVTLRCSPRSGDLSVYWYQQSLDQGLQFLIQYYNGEERAKGNILERFSAQQFPDLHSELNLSSLELGDSALYFCASSVAGHNSPYTEAFFGQGTRLTVV.

In its sample, this clone was seen a few times. The chain uses TRBV25-1 and TRBJ2-7; D ambiguous. Germline CDR1 and CDR2: MGHDK and SYGVNS. CDR3 length: 14 residues. Between the trimmed V and J ends, which lost 3 bases and 3 bases, there was a span of 12 bases. The CDR3 DNA reads TGTGCCAGCAGTGACCAGAACAGAGTCTACGAGCAGTACTTC. Translated: CASSDQNRVYEQYF.

The chain combines TRBV6-5 with TRBJ1-5; 10 bases are a match to TRBD1. CDR3 length: 15 amino acids. V shed 6 bases and J 3 bases; nucleotides not matched to a gene: 5. Germline V gene lookup returns CDR1 MNHEY and CDR2 SVGAGI. The CDR3 coding sequence is TGTGCCAGCAGGGGGGACAGGGGACTCAATCAGCCCCAGCATTTT. Its protein is CASRGDRGLNQPQHF.